This T cell receptor (beta chain) came from a study of neoadjuvant anti-PD-1 for oral cavity cancer. About the research overall: Before surgery, most patients got three to four biweekly 3 mg/kg nivolumab doses.

To note about this clone: Its antigen is unknown.

Generated by immunoSEQ multiplex PCR, the TCRdb table keeps only in-frame clones and is missing some. The sample has some 11,000 clones, 55% to 70% seen once. Trimming cost V 0 bases and J 5 bases; bases outside gene matches: 7. The germline CDR1 and CDR2 sequences are SGDLS and YYNGEE. The CDR3 contains 16 residues. Study findings and constraints: Each response group had just a few patients in TCR analyses.

Sequences were derived from tumor tissue, sampled before nivolumab (anti-PD-1) treatment. The rearrangement joins TRBV9 to TRBJ1-3; 8 nucleotides align to TRBD1. This receptor was obtained from a person between 40 and 85 years old with oral cavity squamous cell carcinoma. The donor label of this sample is uncertain. In nucleotides, the CDR3 is TGTGCCAGCAGCGTAGATTCACAGGGGGAAAGAAACACCATATATTTT. It translates to CASSVDSQGERNTIYF.